These 23 T cell receptor beta chains were all obtained from the same sample, sequenced in a study of blood T cell repertoires in COVID-19. The table came from immunoSEQ multiplex PCR; TCRdb's copy has only in-frame clones and leaves some out. The sample holds 200,000 to 250,000 clones; approximately 80% are singletons and the top ten take approximately 1.8%. Sequencing input: PBMCs or T cells enriched from blood (not recorded which). The receptors originated from a man in his fifties or sixties who had recovered from COVID-19.

The rearrangement uses TRBV3-1 (or the pseudogene TRBV3-2) and TRBJ1-2; 9 bases line up with TRBD1. The trim removed 1 base at V and 5 bases at J, leaving 5 bases unmatched. The CDR3 is 15 residues long. Germline lookup yields CDR1 LGHDT and CDR2 YNNKEL (reference sequence). The DNA for the CDR3 is TGTGCCAGCAGCCAAGCACAGGGGGCTGGTTATGGCTACACCTTC. As protein: CASSQAQGAGYGYTF.

The chain couples TRBV6-1 to TRBJ1-1; weak D call: TRBD1 (5 bases). Germline values: CDR1 MNHNS, CDR2 SASEGT. Trimming pared 3 bases from V and 0 bases from J, leaving 11 bases between. The CDR3 covers 15 residues. The CDR3 sequence is CASSDRGSMNTEAFF. DNA of the CDR3: TGTGCCAGCAGTGATAGGGGCTCAATGAACACTGAAGCTTTCTTT.

The genes are TRBV3-1 (or the pseudogene TRBV3-2) and TRBJ1-3; D is unclear. CDR3 length equals 17 residues. Germline V gene lookup returns CDR1 LGHDT and CDR2 YNNKEL (reference sequence). V lost 0 bases and J lost 1, with 13 bases in between. CDR3 in amino acids: CASSQEYRASSGNTIYF. The CDR3 region has the DNA TGTGCCAGCAGCCAAGAATACCGAGCTAGTTCTGGAAACACCATATATTTT.

V is TRBV7-9 and J is TRBJ2-3, with a possible D match to TRBD2 (5 bases). V lost 5 bases, J lost 1 base, and 13 bases lay in between. The CDR3 runs 15 residues. CDR1 and CDR2 from the germline V gene are SEHNR and FQNEAQ (reference sequence). The CDR3 sequence is CASSALGSRTDTQYF. The CDR3 nucleotides are TGTGCCAGCAGCGCCCTAGGGAGTCGCACAGATACGCAGTATTTT.

This sequence joins TRBV12-3 or TRBV12-4 and TRBJ1-2; D possibly corresponds to TRBD1 (6 bases). This CDR3 region has 13 residues. Trimming removed 6 bases from V and 3 bases from J, with 11 bases in between. DNA for the CDR3: TGTGCCAGCAGATCACAGGGATACTATGGCTACACCTTC. Its translation: CASRSQGYYGYTF.

CDR3 sequence: CASSLGSGRGYTF. Here the CDR3 DNA reads TGTGCCAGCAGCTTGGGGTCAGGGCGGGGCTACACCTTC. The chain uses TRBV5-6 and TRBJ1-2, with D possibly matching TRBD1 (5 bases). The V end was cut by 0 bases, the J end by 8 bases, with 11 bases between. The CDR3 totals 13 residues. CDR1 and CDR2 (germline): SGHDT, YYEEEE.

The chain combines TRBV6-2 or TRBV6-3 with TRBJ1-3; D is possibly TRBD1 (6 bases). Trimming removed 0 bases from V and 3 bases from J, with 12 bases in between. This CDR3 spans 16 amino acids. CDR1 MNHEY and CDR2 SVGEGT come from the germline V gene. The CDR3 DNA reads TGTGCCAGCAGTTACTCGAGCAGGGGAGATGGAAACACCATATATTTT. Its protein product is CASSYSSRGDGNTIYF.

The rearrangement joins TRBV19 to TRBJ1-4; D is undetermined. There are 14 residues in the CDR3. Germline-derived CDR1 and CDR2 are LNHDA and SQIVND (reference sequence). Trimming removed 4 bases from V and 5 bases from J, with 11 bases in between. CDR3 region: CASSTRTGNEKLFF. In nucleotides, the CDR3 is TGTGCCAGTAGTACTAGGACGGGAAATGAAAAACTGTTTTTT. The full variable domain, its missing parts supplied by reference TRBV19 and TRBJ1-4, is DGGITQSPKYLFRKEGQNVTLSCEQNLNHDAMYWYRQDPGQGLRLIYYSQIVNDFQKGDIAEGYSVSREKKESFPLTVTSAQKNPTAFYLCASSTRTGNEKLFFGSGTQLSVL.

The V and J genes are TRBV11-3 and TRBJ2-1; 8 bases are a match to TRBD2. V gave up 1 base and J gave up 6 bases; unmatched junction bases: 5. The CDR3 contains 15 residues. Germline V CDR1 and CDR2: SGHNT, YENEEA. The DNA for the CDR3 is TGTGCCAGCAGCTTAGTGGCGGGGGGTTCCAATGAGCAGTTCTTC. Translating it yields CASSLVAGGSNEQFF.

The chain combines TRBV6-5 with TRBJ1-2; possible D gene TRBD1, 5 bases. The CDR3 has 14 residues. Trimming removed 6 bases from V and 2 bases from J, with 13 bases in between. Germline V gene sequence: CDR1 MNHEY, CDR2 SVGAGI. DNA for the CDR3: TGTGCCAGCAGGCCCTTACAGGTGAACTATGGCTACACCTTC. As protein: CASRPLQVNYGYTF.

The CDR3 coding sequence is TGTGCCAGCAGCTCCCGTGGTGACTCCCAAGATTTATACGAGCAGTACTTC. As protein: CASSSRGDSQDLYEQYF. The rearrangement links TRBV7-9 to TRBJ2-7, with D unclear. The CDR3 is made up of 17 amino acids. Germline lookup yields CDR1 SEHNR and CDR2 FQNEAQ (reference sequence). V was shortened by 4 bases and J by 4 bases, with 23 bases between the two germline ends.

A single count supports this clone. V gene TRBV11-2 combines with J gene TRBJ1-6; D perhaps matches TRBD1 (5 bases). Trimming removed 0 bases from V and 10 bases from J, with 13 bases in between. Germline V gene data show CDR1 as SGHAT and CDR2 as FQNNGV. The CDR3 has 15 residues. The CDR3 nucleotides read TGTGCCAGCAGCTTAGAAAGGGACGGGAGATCACCCCTCCACTTT. Residues: CASSLERDGRSPLHF. The full variable domain, its missing parts supplied by reference TRBV11-2 and TRBJ1-6, is EAGVAQSPRYKIIEKRQSVAFWCNPISGHATLYWYQQILGQGPKLLIQFQNNGVVDDSQLPKDRFSAERLKGVDSTLKIQPAKLEDSAVYLCASSLERDGRSPLHFGNGTRLTVT.

With respect to this clone: Other DNA variants within this sample encode the same CDR3. The chain uses TRBV10-3 and TRBJ1-2; 8 nucleotides match TRBD1. In germline, CDR1 is ENHRY, CDR2 SYGVKD. Losses at the gene ends were 6 bases for V and 0 bases for J; bases not matched to a gene: 3. The CDR3 loop spans 14 amino acids. The CDR3 region is CAISGQGANYGYTF. The CDR3 DNA reads as TGTGCCATCAGCGGACAGGGAGCTAACTATGGCTACACCTTC.

The chain combines TRBV6-6 with TRBJ1-5; 8 nucleotides line up with TRBD1. CDR1 and CDR2 (germline): MNHNY, SVGAGI (reference sequence). Losses at the gene ends were 6 bases for V and 0 bases for J; bases not matched to a gene: 19. The CDR3 runs to 20 residues. CDR3: CASSLKPGQDPINSNQPQHF. The DNA of the CDR3 is TGTGCCAGCAGCCTCAAACCGGGACAGGACCCGATTAATAGCAATCAGCCCCAGCATTTT.

The genes are TRBV7-2 and TRBJ1-2; 11 positions agree with TRBD1. The germline V gene encodes CDR1 SGHTA and CDR2 FQGNSA. The CDR3 is made up of 14 amino acids. J was trimmed by 7 bases and V by 5 bases; bases with no gene match: 6. The CDR3 protein is CASSPRTGGIGYTF. CDR3 DNA sequence: TGTGCCAGCAGCCCGAGGACAGGGGGCATTGGCTACACCTTC.

V and J are TRBV13 and TRBJ1-2, with TRBD1 as a possible D gene (5 bases). The CDR3 sequence is 16 residues long. Trimming pared 0 bases from V and 5 bases from J, leaving 16 bases between. Germline-derived CDR1 and CDR2 are PRHDT and FYEKMQ (reference sequence). The CDR3 loop reads CASSLGVGTLSYGYTF. For the CDR3, the DNA is TGTGCCAGCAGCTTAGGGGTTGGGACTTTAAGTTATGGCTACACCTTC.

This sequence joins TRBV6-1 and TRBJ1-1; tentative D call: TRBD1 (6 bases). The V gene lost 3 bases and the J gene lost 4 bases, with 15 bases spanning the gap. Looked up from germline, CDR1 is MNHNS and CDR2 is SASEGT. The CDR3 totals 15 residues. Here the CDR3 reads CASSDRGLVSTEAFF. The DNA for the CDR3 is TGTGCCAGCAGTGACAGGGGTCTCGTATCCACTGAAGCTTTCTTT.

There are a few counts of this clone. The chain has TRBV2 and TRBJ1-2; TRBD1 matches 8 bases. The CDR3 runs 13 residues. CDR1 SNHLY and CDR2 FYNNEI come from the germline V gene. V was pared by 7 bases and J by 7 bases, with 8 bases of the junction left unmatched. The DNA for the CDR3 is TGTGCCAGCAACCCGGACAGGGAGGCTGGCTACACCTTC. Its protein product is CASNPDREAGYTF.

In its sample, this clone was seen a few times. The chain is built from TRBV7-9 and TRBJ1-1; D call uncertain. V shed 1 base and J shed 5 bases, with 5 bases lying between them. The CDR3 is 12 amino acids. Germline V gene data show CDR1 as SEHNR and CDR2 as FQNEAQ (reference sequence). The CDR3 here is CASSLDWTEAFF. For the CDR3, the DNA is TGTGCCAGCAGCTTAGACTGGACTGAAGCTTTCTTT.

The chain is built from TRBV24-1 and TRBJ1-5, with D perhaps matching TRBD1 (6 bases). The CDR3 has 13 amino acids. Germline V gene data show CDR1 as KGHDR and CDR2 as SFDVKD. Deletions cut 2 bases from V and 7 bases from J, with 8 bases between. CDR3 DNA sequence: TGTGCCACCAGTGATTCCAGGGGACAGCCCCAGCATTTT. Protein: CATSDSRGQPQHF.

The CDR3: CASIHPGGTQYF. In DNA form, the CDR3 reads TGTGCCAGCATCCACCCGGGGGGGACCCAGTACTTC. V gene TRBV21-1 combines with J gene TRBJ2-5; the table's D call of TRBD2 was not tested on the DNA. TRBV21-1 is marked as a pseudogene. CDR3 length equals 12 residues.

The chain has TRBV2 and TRBJ1-1; perhaps TRBD1 as D (5 bases). V lost 6 bases, J lost 1 base, and 9 bases lay in between. This CDR3 is 13 amino acids long. CDR1 and CDR2 (germline): SNHLY, FYNNEI. CDR3 bases: TGTGCCAGCAGGGGGCCTGGGAACACTGAAGCTTTCTTT. Amino acid sequence: CASRGPGNTEAFF.

The rearrangement uses TRBV24-1 and TRBJ1-3, with D perhaps TRBD1 (5 bases). The CDR3 loop spans 15 amino acids. CDR1 and CDR2 from the germline V gene are KGHDR and SFDVKD. Trimming took off 4 bases at V and 2 bases at J, with 11 bases between the two ends. CDR3 sequence reads: CATSDTQGPGNTIYF. CDR3 bases: TGTGCCACCAGTGACACTCAGGGCCCTGGAAACACCATATATTTT.